This T cell receptor (beta chain) was recovered during a study of identical twins. Findings and caveats of the study: Instead of following the same donors, the conclusions were based on cross-sectional statistical analysis. Twins shared out-of-frame alpha sequences with excess low generation probability.

A universal primer site was incorporated via template switching, and the cDNA contained unique molecular identifiers. TCRdb recomputed calls from the 5' RACE reads with MiXCR, one row per CDR3 protein. The data hold some 500,000 distinct CDR3 sequences, with around 14% observed a single time. A word on this clonotype: Antigen unknown.

These same records also appear under a second study, on yellow fever vaccine responses in identical twins.

This TCR was sampled from a woman under 30 in good health. The sample was CD4+ T cells sorted from blood.

CDR3 nucleotides: TGTGCCAGCAGCTTGGCCAGGGCTGGCACTGAAGCTTTCTTT. Protein sequence: CASSLARAGTEAFF. V is TRBV5-5 and J is TRBJ1-1, with D possibly TRBD1 on 5 matching bases. The CDR3 loop spans 14 amino acids. Trimming removed 0 bases from V and 4 bases from J, with 10 bases in between. From germline, CDR1 is SGHKS and CDR2 YYEKEE (reference sequence).